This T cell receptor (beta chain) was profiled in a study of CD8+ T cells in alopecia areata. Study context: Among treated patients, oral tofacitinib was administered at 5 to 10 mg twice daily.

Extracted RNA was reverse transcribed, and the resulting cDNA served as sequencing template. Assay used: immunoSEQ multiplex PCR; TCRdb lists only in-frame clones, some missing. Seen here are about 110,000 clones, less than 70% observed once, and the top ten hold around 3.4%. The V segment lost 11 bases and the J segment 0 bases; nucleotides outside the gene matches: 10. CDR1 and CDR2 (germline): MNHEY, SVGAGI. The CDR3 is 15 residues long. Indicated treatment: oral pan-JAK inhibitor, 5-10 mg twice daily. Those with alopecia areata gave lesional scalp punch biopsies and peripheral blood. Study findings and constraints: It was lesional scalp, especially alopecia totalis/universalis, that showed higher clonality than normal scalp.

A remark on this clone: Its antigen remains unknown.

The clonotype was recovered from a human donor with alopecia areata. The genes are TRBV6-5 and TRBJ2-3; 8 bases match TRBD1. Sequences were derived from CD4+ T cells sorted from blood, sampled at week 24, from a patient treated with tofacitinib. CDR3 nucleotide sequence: TGTGCCGTCAAATCGGGACAGGCCAGCACAGATACGCAGTATTTT. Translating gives CAVKSGQASTDTQYF.